One and the same sample provided the 6 T cell receptor beta chains below, sequenced in a study of T-cell reconstitution after alpha-beta-depleted transplantation in children. As it was prepared, the TCRbeta library received unique molecular identifiers. One entry per CDR3 protein results from TCRdb running MiXCR on the PCR reads. This table holds some 350,000 distinct CDR3 sequences, about 17% found once. This material consisted of PBMCs, mostly from graft donor cells, taken 360 days after TCRalphabeta/CD19-depleted stem cell transplant. Receptor source: a male patient aged 2 to 9 who had a stem cell transplant for acute lymphoblastic leukemia, so the T cells may come from the graft donor.

The chain joins TRBV18 to TRBJ2-5; D is undetermined. CDR3 length equals 16 residues. Trimming removed 2 bases from V and 5 bases from J, with 18 bases in between. Per the germline V gene, CDR1 is KGHSH and CDR2 is LQKENI. CDR3 in amino acids: CASSPRIQVPWETQYF. The DNA for the CDR3 is TGTGCCAGCTCACCAAGGATCCAGGTCCCCTGGGAGACCCAGTACTTC. The full variable domain, completed using reference TRBV18 and TRBJ2-5, is NAGVMQNPRHLVRRRGQEARLRCSPMKGHSHVYWYRQLPEEGLKFMVYLQKENIIDESGMPKERFSAEFPKEGPSILRIQQVVRGDSAAYFCASSPRIQVPWETQYFGPGTRLLVL.

This clonotype was seen many times. The chain is built from TRBV5-1 and TRBJ2-3; unclear D gene. The CDR3 runs 15 residues. CDR1 is SGHRS and CDR2 is YFSETQ in the germline V gene. The V end lost 4 bases, the J end lost 0 bases, and 12 bases lay between the germline ends. The chain's CDR3 is CASSELPTSTDTQYF. The CDR3, as DNA: TGCGCCAGCAGCGAGTTACCAACTAGCACAGATACGCAGTATTTT.

The chain carries TRBV6-1 and TRBJ2-3; possible D gene TRBD2, 6 bases. Germline assignment: CDR1 MNHNS and CDR2 SASEGT. The ends were cut back, 7 bases at V and 2 bases at J, with 19 bases in the middle. The CDR3 runs to 16 residues. CDR3 nucleotide sequence: TGTGCCAGCACCCGGGGGTCCGGAGCGAACACAGATACGCAGTATTTT. Its protein is CASTRGSGANTDTQYF.

This clonotype showed up just a few times. The chain recombines TRBV15 with TRBJ2-2; possibly TRBD1 for D (5 bases). Germline values: CDR1 LNHNV, CDR2 YYDKDF (reference sequence). The CDR3 runs 15 residues. Trimming took off 1 base at V and 4 bases at J, with 10 bases between the two ends. The CDR3 nucleotides are TGTGCCACCAGCAGAGTTTTTACAGGCACCGGGGAGCTGTTTTTT. This encodes CATSRVFTGTGELFF.

This clonotype was seen a handful of times. This chain uses TRBV10-3 with TRBJ2-5, with D unresolved. V was clipped by 6 bases and J by 5 bases, with 10 bases between them. Per the germline V gene, CDR1 is ENHRY and CDR2 is SYGVKD. The CDR3 sequence is 12 residues long. For the CDR3, the DNA is TGTGCCATCAGCAATGTACGGGAGACCCAGTACTTC. Its protein product is CAISNVRETQYF.

The V call is TRBV7-6, the J call TRBJ1-6; no definite D call. CDR1 SGHVS and CDR2 FNYEAQ come from the germline V gene. The CDR3 is 15 amino acids. Between the trimmed V and J ends, which lost 5 bases and 7 bases, there was a span of 15 bases. This CDR3 is CASSAGPGWNSPLHF. CDR3 in DNA: TGTGCCAGCAGCGCCGGTCCGGGTTGGAATTCACCCCTCCACTTT.